A selection of T cell receptor beta chains follows, all from one sample in a study of cytomegalovirus exposure and HLA in healthy donors. Assay: immunoSEQ multiplex PCR; the TCRdb copy retains only in-frame clones and omits some. The table lists around 140,000 clones, approximately 87% of them singletons. Material: PBMCs. Every receptor here comes from a woman aged 25 to 39 in good health and CMV-seronegative. Both conserved end residues are part of each CDR3. The D gene is left open where the match is weak. The listing skips clone size in some rows; elsewhere it reads once, few, many or a size class.

TRBV7-6	-	TRBD2	TRBJ2-5	CASSPGTGGETQYF	TGTGCCAGCAGCCCCGGGACGGGGGGAGAGACCCAGTACTTC
TRBV14	-	TRBD2	TRBJ2-5	CASSQVRGLRETQYF	TGTGCCAGCAGCCAAGTGCGGGGGTTGAGGGAGACCCAGTACTTC
TRBV9	-	-	TRBJ2-6	CASSERPQGSGANVLTF	TGTGCCAGCAGCGAACGGCCCCAGGGATCTGGGGCCAACGTCCTGACTTTC
TRBV9	-	-	TRBJ2-3	CASSGGRSTDTQYF	TGTGCCAGCAGCGGCGGGCGGTCAACAGATACGCAGTATTTT
TRBV19	-	-	TRBJ1-5	CAISTGSLQPQHF	TGTGCCATTTCAACAGGGTCTCTTCAGCCCCAGCATTTT
TRBV28	-	-	TRBJ2-2	CASSFALAPIVLLYTGELFF	TGTGCCAGCAGTTTTGCCCTCGCCCCCATAGTTTTACTCTACACCGGGGAGCTGTTTTTT
TRBV5-4	-	-	TRBJ2-3	CASSRDTYRDTQYF	TGTGCCAGCAGCCGTGACACATACCGGGATACGCAGTATTTT
TRBV7-2	-	TRBD2	TRBJ2-3	CASSLDGGGSTDTQYF	TGTGCCAGCAGCTTAGACGGCGGGGGGAGCACAGATACGCAGTATTTT
TRBV7-9	-	-	TRBJ1-5	CASSLEGDRRVNQPQHF	TGTGCCAGCAGCTTAGAGGGTGATAGGCGGGTCAATCAGCCCCAGCATTTT
TRBV7-9	-	-	TRBJ2-7	CASSLTVPGGEQYF	TGTGCCAGCAGCTTAACGGTCCCCGGGGGCGAGCAGTACTTC
TRBV27	-	-	TRBJ2-1	CASWLDSSYNEQFF	TGTGCCAGCTGGCTAGACAGTTCCTACAATGAGCAGTTCTTC
TRBV11-2	-	-	TRBJ1-1	CASSSQNTEAFF	TGTGCCAGCAGCTCCCAGAACACTGAAGCTTTCTTT
TRBV28	-	-	TRBJ2-3	CASSPHPGQNTDTQYF	TGTGCCAGCAGTCCTCACCCTGGACAGAACACAGATACGCAGTATTTT
TRBV27	-	-	TRBJ1-5	CASSLQGSNQPQHF	TGTGCCAGCAGTTTACAGGGTAGCAATCAGCCCCAGCATTTT
TRBV6-6	-	TRBD1	TRBJ1-1	CASSQGAWQANTEAFF	TGTGCCAGCAGTCAGGGGGCCTGGCAGGCGAACACTGAAGCTTTCTTT
TRBV27	-	-	TRBJ1-1	CASSLPNTEAFF	TGTGCCAGCAGTCTCCCGAACACTGAAGCTTTCTTT
TRBV28	-	TRBD1	TRBJ2-3	CASSPGTGEADTQYF	TGTGCCAGCAGTCCGGGGACAGGGGAGGCAGATACGCAGTATTTT
TRBV27	-	-	TRBJ1-2	CASSQKGDVYGYTF	TGTGCCAGCAGTCAAAAAGGGGATGTCTATGGCTACACCTTC
TRBV28	-	TRBD1	TRBJ1-2	CAIAITRSGGGNGYTF	TGTGCCATCGCGATTACCAGATCAGGGGGCGGGAATGGCTACACCTTC
TRBV7-2	-	-	TRBJ2-3	CASSLVPRATSSTDTQYF	TGTGCCAGCAGCTTAGTCCCCAGGGCCACGTCTAGCACAGATACGCAGTATTTT
TRBV5-4	-	TRBD2	TRBJ2-3	CASSSAFGGAKGTDTQYF	TGTGCCAGCAGCTCCGCTTTCGGGGGGGCGAAGGGCACAGATACGCAGTATTTT
TRBV4-2	once	TRBD2	TRBJ2-7	CASSQATSGISYEQYF	TGTGCCAGCAGCCAGGCAACTAGCGGGATTTCCTACGAGCAGTACTTC
TRBV7-2	once	TRBD2	TRBJ2-1	CASRLAEDNEQFF	TGTGCCAGCAGACTAGCGGAAGACAATGAGCAGTTCTTC
TRBV29-1	-	TRBD1	TRBJ1-3	CSVGTGGIGNTIYF	TGCAGCGTTGGGACAGGGGGGATCGGAAACACCATATATTTT
TRBV18	-	-	TRBJ1-1	CASSPNSGGTEAFF	TGTGCCAGCTCACCAAATTCAGGTGGGACTGAAGCTTTCTTT
TRBV6-6	-	-	TRBJ2-3	CASSYFGRGVTDTQYF	TGTGCCAGCAGTTACTTCGGAAGAGGAGTCACAGATACGCAGTATTTT
TRBV9	-	-	TRBJ2-3	CASSVGLSTDTQYF	TGTGCCAGCAGCGTAGGGCTCTCCACAGATACGCAGTATTTT
TRBV7-9	-	-	TRBJ2-5	CASSPPGVYETQYF	TGTGCCAGCAGCCCACCGGGGGTCTACGAGACCCAGTACTTC
TRBV2	-	-	TRBJ1-1	CASSNGGSAEAFF	TGTGCCAGCAGTAATGGAGGGAGCGCTGAAGCTTTCTTT
TRBV28	-	-	TRBJ1-1	CASSFSLQTGLNTEAFF	TGTGCCAGCAGTTTCTCACTACAGACAGGACTGAACACTGAAGCTTTCTTT
TRBV4-2	-	-	TRBJ2-1	CASSQPGQGDYNEQFF	TGTGCCAGCAGCCAACCGGGACAAGGGGACTACAATGAGCAGTTCTTC
TRBV30	-	TRBD1	TRBJ1-1	CAWRAGQGNTEAFF	TGTGCCTGGAGGGCAGGACAGGGGAACACTGAAGCTTTCTTT
TRBV30	-	TRBD1	TRBJ2-2	CAWQQGAGELFF	TGTGCCTGGCAACAGGGGGCCGGGGAGCTGTTTTTT
TRBV7-9	-	-	TRBJ2-7	CASSVLGTVSYEQYF	TGTGCCAGCAGCGTCCTCGGGACTGTTTCCTACGAGCAGTACTTC
TRBV6-5	-	-	TRBJ2-7	CASSYSSVLGYEQYF	TGTGCCAGCAGTTACTCGTCGGTCCTCGGGTACGAGCAGTACTTC
TRBV2	-	TRBD2	TRBJ2-1	CASSEEAGDNYNEQFF	TGTGCCAGCAGTGAAGAAGCGGGGGACAATTACAATGAGCAGTTCTTC
TRBV2	-	-	TRBJ1-1	CASSEPGPRDTEAFF	TGTGCCAGCAGTGAGCCAGGGCCTCGGGACACTGAAGCTTTCTTT
TRBV5-1	-	-	TRBJ1-6	CASSLTGSNSPLHF	TGCGCCAGCAGCTTGACAGGGTCAAATTCACCCCTCCACTTT
TRBV6-5	once	TRBD1	TRBJ2-7	CASKLGQGVIYEQYF	TGTGCCAGCAAACTCGGACAGGGGGTAATCTACGAGCAGTACTTC
TRBV19	-	-	TRBJ1-2	CASSIFAGNYGYTF	TGTGCCAGTAGTATTTTCGCAGGAAACTATGGCTACACCTTC
TRBV19	-	-	TRBJ1-1	CASTTRTALTEAFF	TGTGCCAGTACCACCCGGACAGCTTTAACTGAAGCTTTCTTT
TRBV12-5	-	TRBD1	TRBJ2-5	CASAPGQGLETQYF	TGTGCTAGTGCTCCGGGACAGGGACTAGAGACCCAGTACTTC
TRBV6-5	-	TRBD2	TRBJ2-1	CASSYSLAGGYNEQFF	TGTGCCAGCAGTTACTCACTAGCGGGGGGATACAATGAGCAGTTCTTC
TRBV19	-	-	TRBJ2-4	CASTSIMMWQGIQDIQYF	TGTGCCAGTACGAGTATAATGATGTGGCAGGGGATTCAGGACATTCAGTACTTC
TRBV19	-	TRBD2	TRBJ2-7	CASSIVAGYYEQYF	TGTGCCAGTAGTATAGTAGCGGGGTACTACGAGCAGTACTTC
TRBV5-1	-	TRBD1	TRBJ1-1	CASSQIQGAVNTEAFF	TGCGCCAGCAGCCAAATTCAGGGGGCAGTCAACACTGAAGCTTTCTTT
TRBV5-1	-	TRBD1	TRBJ1-6	CASSLTGQGYSPLHF	TGCGCCAGCAGCCTCACGGGACAGGGCTATTCACCCCTCCACTTT
TRBV25-1	-	-	TRBJ2-7	CASSEFRDNKGEQYF	TGTGCCAGCAGTGAATTTAGGGACAACAAAGGCGAGCAGTACTTC
TRBV7-2	-	-	TRBJ1-2	CASSLDGRPYGYTF	TGTGCCAGCAGCTTAGATGGCAGGCCCTATGGCTACACCTTC